This paragraph reports one T cell receptor beta chain. The CDR3 has 14 residues. Germline CDR1 reads SGHRS; CDR2 reads YFSETQ. With 4 bases removed from V and 4 bases from J, the gap between germline ends came to 11 bases. Produced via immunoSEQ multiplex PCR; TCRdb's table is partial and in-frame only. The sample lists approximately 170,000 clones; 93% were seen once. This entry is derived from a study of control samples from healthy donors and cancer patients. The specimen was blood. The rearrangement links TRBV5-1 to TRBJ1-4, with TRBD1 as a possible D gene (6 bases). The origin of this receptor is a woman aged 55-70 years in good health. CDR3 amino acids: CASSTGQNNEKLFF. In DNA form, the CDR3 reads TGCGCCAGCAGCACCGGACAGAATAATGAAAAACTGTTTTTT.